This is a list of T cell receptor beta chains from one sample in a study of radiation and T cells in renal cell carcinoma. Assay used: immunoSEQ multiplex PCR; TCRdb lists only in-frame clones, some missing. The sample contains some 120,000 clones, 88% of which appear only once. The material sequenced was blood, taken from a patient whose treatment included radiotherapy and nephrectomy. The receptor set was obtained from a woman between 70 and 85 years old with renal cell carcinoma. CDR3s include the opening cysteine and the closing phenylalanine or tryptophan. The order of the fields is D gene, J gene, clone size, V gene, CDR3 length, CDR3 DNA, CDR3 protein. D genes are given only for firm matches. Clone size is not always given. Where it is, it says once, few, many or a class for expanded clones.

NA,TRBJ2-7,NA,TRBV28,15,TGTGCCAGCAGGAAACAAAGCGGCAGCTCCTACGAGCAGTACTTC,CASRKQSGSSYEQYF
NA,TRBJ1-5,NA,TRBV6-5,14,TGTGCCAGCAGTTACGGGGGCTCTGATCAGCCCCAGCATTTT,CASSYGGSDQPQHF
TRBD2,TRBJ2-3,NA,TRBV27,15,TGTGCCAGCAGTTCGCGGGGGGGCGGCACAGATACGCAGTATTTT,CASSSRGGGTDTQYF
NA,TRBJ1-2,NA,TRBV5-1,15,TGCGCCAGCAGCTTAGAGGACGGGGGAGGCTATGGCTACACCTTC,CASSLEDGGGYGYTF
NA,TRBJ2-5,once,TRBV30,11,TGTGCCTGGAGTGCCGGGACACAGCAACACTTC,CAWSAGTQQHF
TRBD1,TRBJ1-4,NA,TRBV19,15,TGTGCCAGTAGTACCGACGGGACAGCAAATGAAAAACTGTTTTTT,CASSTDGTANEKLFF
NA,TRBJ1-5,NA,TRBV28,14,TGTGCCAGCAGTTTCTTGAGGGCCAATCAGCCCCAGCATTTT,CASSFLRANQPQHF
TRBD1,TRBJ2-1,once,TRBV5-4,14,TGTGCCAGCAGCTTGCAGGGGGCAGGCAATGAGCAGTTCTTC,CASSLQGAGNEQFF
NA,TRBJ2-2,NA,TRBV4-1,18,TGCGCCAGCAGCCCGACCCCCGGGGTCTGGAGGGACACCGGGGAGCTGTTTTTT,CASSPTPGVWRDTGELFF
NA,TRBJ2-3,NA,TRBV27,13,TGTGCCAGCAGAAACAGGGGCACAGATACGCAGTATTTT,CASRNRGTDTQYF
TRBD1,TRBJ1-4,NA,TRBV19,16,TGTGCCAGTAGTGCCGGACAGGTACGGACTAATGAAAAACTGTTTTTT,CASSAGQVRTNEKLFF
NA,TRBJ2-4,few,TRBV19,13,TGTGCCAGTAGTTACAGGGCGGTGAACATTCAGTACTTC,CASSYRAVNIQYF
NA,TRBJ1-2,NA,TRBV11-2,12,TGTGCCAGCAGCTTAATCCCTTTCGGCTACACCTTC,CASSLIPFGYTF
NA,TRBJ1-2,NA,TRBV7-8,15,TGTGCCAGCAGGAGATACAGGGTCTACTTGGACGGCTACACCTTC,CASRRYRVYLDGYTF
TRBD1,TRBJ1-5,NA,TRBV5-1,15,TGCGCCAGCAGCTTATCCGGGACAGGGGTTCAGCCCCAGCATTTT,CASSLSGTGVQPQHF
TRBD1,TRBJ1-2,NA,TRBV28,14,TGTGCCAGCAGTTTAGTGGCACAGGGGAGTGGCTACACCTTC,CASSLVAQGSGYTF
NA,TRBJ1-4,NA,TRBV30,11,TGTGCCTGGAGTTCACTTGAAAAACTGTTTTTT,CAWSSLEKLFF
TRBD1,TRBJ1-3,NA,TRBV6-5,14,TGTGCCAGCAGTGTACAGGGGTCTGGAAACACCATATATTTT,CASSVQGSGNTIYF
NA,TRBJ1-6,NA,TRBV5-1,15,TGCGCCAGCACGCCAGGGATTTCTTATAATTCACCCCTCCACTTT,CASTPGISYNSPLHF
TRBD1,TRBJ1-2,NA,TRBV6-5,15,TGTGCCAGCAGACCCCGACAGGGGGCTAACTATGGCTACACCTTC,CASRPRQGANYGYTF
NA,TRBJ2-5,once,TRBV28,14,TGTGCCAGCAAAAACCGGGGCCAAGGGGAGACCCAGTACTTC,CASKNRGQGETQYF
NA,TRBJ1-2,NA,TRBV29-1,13,TGCAGCGTGACCCGGGGCAGCAACTATGGCTACACCTTC,CSVTRGSNYGYTF
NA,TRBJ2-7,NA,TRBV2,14,TGTGCCAGCCCGACGGCGGGGAGCTCCTACGAGCAGTACTTC,CASPTAGSSYEQYF
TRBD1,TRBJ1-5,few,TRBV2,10,TGTGCCAGCAGTCCGGGACAGGGGCCCTTT,CASSPGQGPF
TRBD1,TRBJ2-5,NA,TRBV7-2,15,TGTGCCAGCAGCTTAGGGGACAGGGACTTTGAGACCCAGTACTTC,CASSLGDRDFETQYF
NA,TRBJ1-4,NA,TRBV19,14,TGTGCCAGTAGTATTGGCAGGGCTAATGAAAAACTGTTTTTT,CASSIGRANEKLFF
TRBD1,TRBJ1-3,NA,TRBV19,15,TGTGCCAGTTCTAAACAGGGGAGCGGTGGAAACACCATATATTTT,CASSKQGSGGNTIYF
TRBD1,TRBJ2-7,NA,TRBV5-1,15,TGCGCCAGCAGCCCCGGGGACAGACCTTCCTACGAGCAGTACTTC,CASSPGDRPSYEQYF
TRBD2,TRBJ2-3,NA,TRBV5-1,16,TGCGCCAGCAGCCCCGTGACTAGCGGGGGAGGAGATACGCAGTATTTT,CASSPVTSGGGDTQYF
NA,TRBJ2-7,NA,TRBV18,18,TGTGCCAGCTCACCCATCCATTCAGGGGCCGCCTCTGTGGACGAGCAGTACTTC,CASSPIHSGAASVDEQYF
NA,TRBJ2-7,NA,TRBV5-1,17,TGCGCCAGCAGCTTGGGGATCCAGACAGTAAGCTCCTACGAGCAGTACTTC,CASSLGIQTVSSYEQYF
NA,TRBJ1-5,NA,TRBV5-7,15,TGTGCCAGCAGCTCCGGGGGAGAGGGCAATCAGCCCCAGCATTTT,CASSSGGEGNQPQHF